Below, 15 T cell receptor beta chains from the same sample are listed, as sequenced in a study of blood T cell repertoires in COVID-19. TCRdb's copy holds only in-frame clones and misses some; the assay was immunoSEQ multiplex PCR. The table records around 72,000 clones, over 80% of them present only once. The sequenced material came from peripheral blood. These TCRs come from an elderly woman with acute or convalescent COVID-19.

The chain recombines TRBV5-1 with TRBJ1-4, with TRBD1 identical over 8 bases. Germline-derived CDR1 and CDR2 are SGHRS and YFSETQ. The CDR3 covers 14 residues. V dropped 2 bases and J dropped 7; count of bases not matched to a gene: 4. The CDR3 DNA follows: TGCGCCAGCAGCTTAACAGGGGGTGGTGAAAAACTGTTTTTT. Protein sequence: CASSLTGGGEKLFF.

This chain joins TRBV10-3 and TRBJ1-2; D not resolved. Between the trimmed V and J ends, which lost 6 bases and 12 bases, there was a span of 17 bases. Germline CDR1 ENHRY, CDR2 SYGVKD. The CDR3 is made up of 12 amino acids. Written as DNA, the CDR3 is TGTGCCATCAGAAGTGAGGGCGCGGCGGACACCTTC. Translating gives CAIRSEGAADTF.

This chain uses TRBV10-3 with TRBJ2-5; tentatively, D is TRBD2 (7 bases). The germline V and J ends were trimmed by 7 bases and 5 bases, with 14 bases remaining between them. The CDR3 is 13 amino acids. Germline lookup yields CDR1 ENHRY and CDR2 SYGVKD. The CDR3 is CAIKGGGGETQYF. Written as DNA, the CDR3 is TGTGCCATCAAAGGGGGGGGCGGCGAGACCCAGTACTTC.

The rearrangement joins TRBV3-1 (or the pseudogene TRBV3-2) to TRBJ1-1; TRBD1 matches 7 bases. Germline V gene lookup returns CDR1 LGHDT and CDR2 YNNKEL (reference sequence). CDR3 length equals 15 residues. V lost 3 bases, J lost 1 base, and 5 bases stayed unmatched. In DNA, the CDR3 is TGTGCCAGCAGCCAGGCGACAGGGCCGAACACTGAAGCTTTCTTT. Amino acids: CASSQATGPNTEAFF.

The chain uses TRBV5-8 and TRBJ1-2, with D tentatively TRBD1 (5 bases). Trimming pared 0 bases from V and 6 bases from J, leaving 12 bases between. In germline, CDR1 is SGHTS, CDR2 YDEGEE. The CDR3 loop spans 14 amino acids. The CDR3 region is CASSLAGIPHGYTF. The CDR3 DNA follows: TGTGCCAGCAGCTTGGCAGGGATCCCCCATGGCTACACCTTC.

This clone was seen once. The chain combines TRBV11-3 with TRBJ2-1, with 10 positions matching TRBD2. The CDR3 is 16 amino acids. Trimming removed 2 bases from V and 8 bases from J; junction bases left unmatched: 9. Germline V gene lookup returns CDR1 SGHNT and CDR2 YENEEA. In nucleotides, the CDR3 is TGTGCCAGCAGCTTAAATAGCGGGAGGAAAACCGATGAGCAGTTCTTC. Encoded protein: CASSLNSGRKTDEQFF. The variable domain in full, with the rest retrieved from reference TRBV11-3 and TRBJ2-1, is EAGVVQSPRYKIIEKKQPVAFWCNPISGHNTLYWYLQNLGQGPELLIRYENEEAVDDSQLPKDRFSAERLKGVDSTLKIQPAELGDSAVYLCASSLNSGRKTDEQFFGPGTRLTVL.

CDR3 nucleotide sequence: TGCGCCAGCAGCCAGCGGACAGGGTCTGGAAACACCATATATTTT. Amino acids: CASSQRTGSGNTIYF. The chain recombines TRBV4-1 with TRBJ1-3; 8 bases are shared with TRBD1. The CDR3 length is 15 residues. CDR1 and CDR2 from the germline V gene are MGHRA and YSYEKL. The trim removed 3 bases at V and 1 base at J, leaving 2 bases unmatched.

The gene calls are TRBV10-3 and TRBJ1-2; D ambiguous. V lost 5 bases and J 4 bases, leaving 17 bases between the germline ends. Per the germline V gene, CDR1 is ENHRY and CDR2 is SYGVKD. The CDR3 consists of 15 residues. The CDR3 region is CAISQDLGGVYGYTF. The CDR3 DNA reads as TGTGCCATCAGTCAAGATTTAGGAGGCGTCTATGGCTACACCTTC.

The chain is built from TRBV4-1 and TRBJ2-5, with 7 bases lining up with TRBD2. CDR1 and CDR2 (germline): MGHRA, YSYEKL. The CDR3 length is 14 residues. V was clipped by 5 bases and J by 2 bases; unmatched bases: 5. The CDR3 sequence is CASSGGGIQETQYF. DNA for the CDR3: TGCGCCAGCAGCGGCGGGGGAATTCAAGAGACCCAGTACTTC.

This chain connects TRBV7-9 to TRBJ1-1; 10 nucleotides line up with TRBD1. This CDR3 region has 16 residues. The germline CDR1 and CDR2 sequences are SEHNR and FQNEAQ (reference sequence). V lost 4 bases and J lost 0; bases outside the gene matches: 5. CDR3 in DNA: TGTGCCAGCAGCTCCCCGGGACAGGGGATGAACACTGAAGCTTTCTTT. It is translated as CASSSPGQGMNTEAFF.

This clone has more than one count but fewer than ten. The genes are TRBV18 and TRBJ2-7; D uncertain. CDR1 and CDR2 (germline): KGHSH, LQKENI. CDR3 length: 15 residues. Trimming left V 3 bases short and J 0 bases short, with 12 bases between. This chain's CDR3 is CASSPRRVSSYEQYF. CDR3 sequence (DNA): TGTGCCAGCTCACCGCGCCGGGTCAGCTCCTACGAGCAGTACTTC.

V usage is TRBV5-1 and J usage is TRBJ1-1, with 7 bases matching TRBD1. This CDR3 contains 15 residues. V shed 0 bases and J 0 bases; nucleotides not matched to a gene: 2. The germline gives CDR1 SGHRS, CDR2 YFSETQ. The DNA of the CDR3 is TGCGCCAGCAGCTTGGAAACAGGGGTGAACACTGAAGCTTTCTTT. Its protein is CASSLETGVNTEAFF. The full variable domain, with the rest looked up from reference TRBV5-1 and TRBJ1-1, is KAGVTQTPRYLIKTRGQQVTLSCSPISGHRSVSWYQQTPGQGLQFLFEYFSETQRNKGNFPGRFSGRQFSNSRSEMNVSTLELGDSALYLCASSLETGVNTEAFFGQGTRLTVV.

The chain recombines TRBV9 with TRBJ2-7, with 7 positions matching TRBD1. Trimming at V came to 3 bases and at J to 0 bases, leaving 3 bases not matched to a gene. CDR1 and CDR2 (germline): SGDLS, YYNGEE. CDR3 size: 14 residues. The CDR3 sequence is CASSDRDSSYEQYF. DNA for the CDR3: TGTGCCAGCAGCGACCGGGACAGCTCCTACGAGCAGTACTTC. Using reference TRBV9 and TRBJ2-7 for the parts outside the CDR3, the full variable domain is DSGVTQTPKHLITATGQRVTLRCSPRSGDLSVYWYQQSLDQGLQFLIQYYNGEERAKGNILERFSAQQFPDLHSELNLSSLELGDSALYFCASSDRDSSYEQYFGPGTRLTVT.

The chain couples TRBV2 to TRBJ1-5; 9 nucleotides align to TRBD1. Germline V gene data show CDR1 as SNHLY and CDR2 as FYNNEI. V lost 4 bases and J lost 6; bases outside the gene matches: 4. CDR3 length: 14 residues. The CDR3 protein is CASSAGTGTQPQHF. For the CDR3, the DNA is TGTGCCAGCAGTGCCGGGACAGGGACTCAGCCCCAGCATTTT. Variable domain in full (rest from reference TRBV2 and TRBJ1-5): EPEVTQTPSHQVTQMGQEVILRCVPISNHLYFYWYRQILGQKVEFLVSFYNNEISEKSEIFDDQFSVERPDGSNFTLKIRSTKLEDSAMYFCASSAGTGTQPQHFGDGTRLSIL.

In its sample, this clone was seen a few times. This sequence joins TRBV30 and TRBJ1-5; D unclear. The CDR3 spans 14 residues. V was clipped by 1 base and J by 4 bases, with 11 bases between them. Germline V gene sequence: CDR1 GTSNPN, CDR2 SVGIG (reference sequence). In DNA, the CDR3 is TGTGCCTGGAGTGGAGGAGGTTCTAATCAGCCCCAGCATTTT. Translation gives CAWSGGGSNQPQHF.